The text below deals with one T cell receptor beta chain. Germline V lookup: CDR1 MDHEN, CDR2 SYDVKM. V lost 5 bases to trimming and J lost 0 bases, with 17 bases between them. The CDR3 contains 17 residues. Original processing notes: Amplified reference gene primers provided the basis for estimating nucleated cell counts. Here immunoSEQ multiplex PCR was the method, and the copy in TCRdb shows in-frame clones only, minus some. V and J calls and clone size are as listed in that table; D and trimming were resolved from the DNA. The sample includes under 130,000 clones, roughly 85% of them seen just once. The sample originates from a study of blood T cell repertoires in COVID-19.

The genes are TRBV28 and TRBJ1-5; TRBD1 is a possible D gene (6 bases). Sequencing was carried out using peripheral blood. The TCR sequence derives from a man aged 45 to 65 with acute or convalescent COVID-19. Written as DNA, the CDR3 is TGTGCCAGCAGTCTCCCCGGGACACCCTATAGCAATCAGCCCCAGCATTTT. Amino acid sequence: CASSLPGTPYSNQPQHF.